A single sample gave rise to the 11 T cell receptor beta chains below, sequenced in a study of vaccination and CD4 T cells after COVID-19. These receptors are not linked to any known antigen. Sequencing of cultured CD4+ T cell DNA used the Oncomine TCR Beta short-read assay. DNA came from CD4+ T cells after culture. Each CDR3 protein gets one entry after TCRdb re-called the PCR reads with MiXCR. Counted here are 11,000 or so distinct CDR3 sequences, under 40% occurring once; the ten biggest clones make up approximately 21%. The sample's treatment: roughly 10-day PBMC culture with coronavirus spike peptide pools or control peptides (ViraFEST assay). The unexposed donor provided CD4+ T cells, which were taken before the COVID-19 pandemic (2011-2018). The sample comprised CD4+ T cells from blood, cultured in vitro. The receptors were gathered from a human donor in good health.

V gene TRBV20-1 combines with J gene TRBJ2-7, with 10 bases fitting TRBD1. The germline V gene has CDR1 DFQATT and CDR2 SNEGSKA (reference sequence). Trimming removed 0 bases from V and 4 bases from J; junction bases left unmatched: 6. The CDR3 has 15 amino acids. For the CDR3, the DNA is TGCAGTGCTAGAGATGTCCTGGGACAGGGGTACGAGCAGTACTTC. It encodes CSARDVLGQGYEQYF.

The rearrangement links TRBV5-4 to TRBJ1-2; a possible D gene is TRBD1 (6 bases). The CDR3 extends over 13 amino acids. The V gene's germline CDR1 is SGHNT and CDR2 YYREEE (reference sequence). Trimming left V 5 bases short and J 8 bases short, with 16 bases between. The CDR3 reads CASSQTGPFGYTF. CDR3 nucleotide sequence: TGTGCCAGCAGTCAGACAGGACCCTTCGGCTACACCTTC. Together with reference TRBV5-4 and TRBJ1-2, the CDR3 gives the full variable domain: ETGVTQSPTHLIKTRGQQVTLRCSSQSGHNTVSWYQQALGQGPQFIFQYYREEENGRGNFPPRFSGLQFPNYSSELNVNALELDDSALYLCASSQTGPFGYTFGSGTRLTVV.

V usage is TRBV15 and J usage is TRBJ2-7, with D perhaps TRBD1 or TRBD2 (5 bases each). The CDR3 is made up of 16 amino acids. The V end lost 0 bases, the J end lost 6 bases, and 18 bases lay between the germline ends. Germline V lookup: CDR1 LNHNV, CDR2 YYDKDF (reference sequence). The CDR3 DNA is TGTGCCACCAGCAGAGAGTTTCCCAGGGCGGGCGGCGAGCAGTACTTC. It specifies CATSREFPRAGGEQYF.

The sample holds a few counts of this clonotype. The chain recombines TRBV7-9 with TRBJ2-3; 9 bases line up with TRBD2. The ends lost 7 bases at V and 4 bases at J; junction bases unmatched: 9. This CDR3 is built from 15 residues. Germline values: CDR1 SEHNR, CDR2 FQNEAQ (reference sequence). The CDR3 protein is CASTLWAGGADTQYF. In DNA form, the CDR3 reads TGTGCCAGCACCCTATGGGCGGGAGGGGCAGATACGCAGTATTTT.

There are a few counts of this clonotype. The gene calls are TRBV24-1 and TRBJ2-5; D remains ambiguous. Germline CDR1 is KGHDR and CDR2 is SFDVKD. Trimming took 4 bases from V and 5 from J, leaving 7 bases between them. The CDR3 sequence is 12 residues long. DNA of the CDR3: TGTGCCACCAGTGACCCACAGGAGACCCAGTACTTC. Protein: CATSDPQETQYF.

V gene TRBV11-2 combines with J gene TRBJ2-6, with a weak D call TRBD1 (5 bases). V lost 0 bases to trimming and J lost 1 base, with 10 bases between them. Germline CDR1 reads SGHAT; CDR2 reads FQNNGV. CDR3 length: 17 residues. The CDR3 spells CASSLDSRQSGANVLTF. As DNA, the CDR3 is TGTGCCAGCAGCTTAGATAGCCGACAGTCTGGGGCCAACGTCCTGACTTTC.

This rearrangement joins TRBV20-1 to TRBJ2-2; D remains ambiguous. From germline, CDR1 is DFQATT and CDR2 SNEGSKA (reference sequence). The germline V and J ends were trimmed by 0 bases and 7 bases, with 6 bases remaining between them. The CDR3 runs 12 residues. CDR3 nucleotides: TGCAGTGCTAGAGATTTTGACGGGGAGCTGTTTTTT. Its protein is CSARDFDGELFF.

This clonotype has only a few counts. The V and J genes are TRBV7-9 and TRBJ2-5, with 10 nucleotides matching TRBD1. This CDR3 has 17 residues. V lost 3 bases to trimming and J lost 5 bases; unmatched junction nucleotides: 12. The germline V gene has CDR1 SEHNR and CDR2 FQNEAQ (reference sequence). Here the CDR3 DNA reads TGTGCCAGCAGCTTCAAGCTACCGGGACAGGGGTTGGAGACCCAGTACTTC. Translated: CASSFKLPGQGLETQYF. The variable domain in full, completed from reference TRBV7-9 and TRBJ2-5, reads DTGVSQNPRHKITKRGQNVTFRCDPISEHNRLYWYRQTLGQGPEFLTYFQNEAQLEKSRLLSDRFSAERPKGSFSTLEIQRTEQGDSAMYLCASSFKLPGQGLETQYFGPGTRLLVL.

The V call is TRBV19, the J call TRBJ1-3; perhaps TRBD1 as D (6 bases). Per germline, CDR1 LNHDA and CDR2 SQIVND (reference sequence). V lost 4 bases and J 2 bases, leaving 12 bases between the germline ends. This CDR3 comprises 15 residues. Here the CDR3 reads CASSTRGATGNTIYF. CDR3 in DNA: TGTGCCAGTAGTACCAGGGGAGCAACTGGAAACACCATATATTTT.

V usage is TRBV7-9 and J usage is TRBJ1-6; D is undetermined. This CDR3 spans 12 amino acids. V lost 1 base to trimming and J lost 8 bases, with 3 bases between them. Germline loops: CDR1 SEHNR, CDR2 FQNEAQ (reference sequence). CDR3 amino acids: CASSLVDSPLHF. The DNA for the CDR3 is TGTGCCAGCAGCTTAGTGGATTCACCCCTCCACTTT.

The gene calls are TRBV2 and TRBJ2-7, with 8 bases aligning to TRBD1. Unmatched junction bases numbered 3, after V lost 7 bases and J lost 4 bases. Germline CDR1 is SNHLY and CDR2 is FYNNEI. The CDR3 spans 12 residues. The CDR3 region is CASKDRGYEQYF. The CDR3 nucleotides read TGTGCCAGCAAAGACAGGGGATACGAGCAGTACTTC.